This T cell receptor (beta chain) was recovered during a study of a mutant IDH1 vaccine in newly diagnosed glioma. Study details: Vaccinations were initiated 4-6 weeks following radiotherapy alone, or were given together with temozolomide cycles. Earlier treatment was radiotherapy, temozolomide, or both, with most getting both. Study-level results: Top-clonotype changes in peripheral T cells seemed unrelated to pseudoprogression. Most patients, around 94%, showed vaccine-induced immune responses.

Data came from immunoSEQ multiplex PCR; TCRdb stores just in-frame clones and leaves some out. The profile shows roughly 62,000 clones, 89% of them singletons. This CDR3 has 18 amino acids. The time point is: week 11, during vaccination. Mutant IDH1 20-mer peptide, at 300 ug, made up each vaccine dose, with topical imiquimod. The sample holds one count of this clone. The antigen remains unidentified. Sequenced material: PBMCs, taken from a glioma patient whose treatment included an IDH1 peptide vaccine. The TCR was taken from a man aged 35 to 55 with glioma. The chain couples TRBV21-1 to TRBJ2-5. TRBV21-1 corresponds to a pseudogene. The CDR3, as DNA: TGTGCCAGCAGCAAGTTCCTATTACGGGCCGACCTCCAAGAGACCCAGTACTTC. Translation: CASSKFLLRADLQETQYF.